A selection of T cell receptor beta chains follows, all from one sample in a study of blood T cell repertoires in COVID-19. Measured with immunoSEQ multiplex PCR; TCRdb has only the in-frame clones, and not every one. This sample yields approximately 260,000 clones, of which 86% are seen a single time; 3.6% belongs to the top ten. Sequenced material: peripheral blood. These TCRs come from a man younger than 35 with active or convalescent COVID-19. Each CDR3 is given with its conserved first and last residue. A D gene is named only where the DNA matches it firmly. Only part of the rows carry a size: once, few, many, or a class if the clone is expanded.

NA	NA	TRBJ1-2	TRBV30	TGTGCCTGGAGCCCAAGCCGCCTTTCCCTAGGCTACACCTTC	CAWSPSRLSLGYTF
TRBD1	NA	TRBJ2-5	TRBV19	TGTGCCAGTAGTATTGACAGGGGGACCCAGTACTTC	CASSIDRGTQYF
NA	NA	TRBJ2-2	TRBV14	TGTGCCAGCAGCCAAGGTCGGGTGGGAGTGATGAACACCGGGGAGCTGTTTTTT	CASSQGRVGVMNTGELFF
TRBD2	once	TRBJ2-3	TRBV28	TGTGCCAGCAGTTTGCCCGGGACTAGTGGCACAGATACGCAGTATTTT	CASSLPGTSGTDTQYF
NA	NA	TRBJ2-7	TRBV19	TGTGCCAGTAGTATAGGGAGGGGATCCGAGCAGTACTTC	CASSIGRGSEQYF
NA	NA	TRBJ1-3	TRBV30	TGTGCCTGGAGTGTACCTATCTCTGGAAACACCATATATTTT	CAWSVPISGNTIYF
NA	many	TRBJ2-5	TRBV5-1	TGCGCCAGCAGCTTCGGCCTCGGGACTCTTGATATGACCCAGTACTTC	CASSFGLGTLDMTQYF
NA	NA	TRBJ2-5	TRBV10-2	TGCGCCAGCAGTCTTGGACTGTTTGATCAAGAGACCCAGTACTTC	CASSLGLFDQETQYF
NA	NA	TRBJ2-2	TRBV5-1	TGCGCCAGCAGCGAAGCAGGGGCCGGGGAGCTGTTTTTT	CASSEAGAGELFF
TRBD1	NA	TRBJ1-1	TRBV28	TGTGCCAGCACTTTATCCGGGACAGCATACACTGAAGCTTTCTTT	CASTLSGTAYTEAFF
TRBD1	NA	TRBJ2-7	TRBV18	TGTGCCAGCTCTAAAGGGACAGGCTACGAGCAGTACTTC	CASSKGTGYEQYF
NA	few	TRBJ2-7	TRBV6-6	TGTGCCAGCAGTAGGGGCCTCTACGAGCAGTACTTC	CASSRGLYEQYF
NA	NA	TRBJ1-1	TRBV7-9	TGTGCCAGCAGCTTATTAGAGAACACTGAAGCTTTCTTT	CASSLLENTEAFF
TRBD1	NA	TRBJ2-2	TRBV7-2	TGTGCCAGCAGCTTATCAGGGGGCTCCGGGGAGCTGTTTTTT	CASSLSGGSGELFF
NA	once	TRBJ1-1	TRBV27	TGTGCCAGCAGTATACATCGGAACACTGAAGCTTTCTTT	CASSIHRNTEAFF
TRBD1	NA	TRBJ1-4	TRBV7-6	TGTGCCAGCAGTCGATCCGGGACAGCCTATAATGAAAAACTGTTTTTT	CASSRSGTAYNEKLFF
NA	NA	TRBJ1-5	TRBV30	TGTGCCTGGAGTAGAGGGGGAGGCAATCAGCCCCAGCATTTT	CAWSRGGGNQPQHF